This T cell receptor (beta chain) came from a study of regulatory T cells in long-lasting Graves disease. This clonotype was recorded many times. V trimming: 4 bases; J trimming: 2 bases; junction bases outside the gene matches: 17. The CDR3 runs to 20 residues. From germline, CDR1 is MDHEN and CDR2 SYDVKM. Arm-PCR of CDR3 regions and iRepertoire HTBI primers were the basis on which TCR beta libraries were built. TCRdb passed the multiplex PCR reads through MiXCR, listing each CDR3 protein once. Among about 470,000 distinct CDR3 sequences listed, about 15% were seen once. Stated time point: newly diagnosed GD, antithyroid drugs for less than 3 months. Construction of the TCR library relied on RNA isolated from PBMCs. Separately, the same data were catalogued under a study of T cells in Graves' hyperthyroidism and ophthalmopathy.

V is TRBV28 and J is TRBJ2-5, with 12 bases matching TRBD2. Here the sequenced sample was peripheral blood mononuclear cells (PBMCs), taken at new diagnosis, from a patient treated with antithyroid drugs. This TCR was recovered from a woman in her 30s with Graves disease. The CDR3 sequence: CASSSTTSGGEVGYQETQYF. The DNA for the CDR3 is TGTGCCAGCAGTTCTACGACTAGCGGGGGCGAGGTGGGGTATCAAGAGACCCAGTACTTC.